This TCR beta chain was sequenced during a study of T-cell reconstitution after alpha-beta-depleted transplantation in children (dated by TCRdb to 2015 to 2016). Background for the entire study: T-cell immune reconstitution after TCRalphabeta/CD19-depleted allogeneic hematopoietic cell transplantation in children was quantitatively tracked in the study by means of TCR repertoire profiling.

The germline V gene (reference sequence) yields DFQATT for CDR1 and SNEGSKA for CDR2. The CDR3 has 15 amino acids, counting the end cysteine and phenylalanine. Kept here is only the CDR3 DNA, which spans 45 bases and is read in frame from base 1. Trimming leaves V shorter by 4 bases and J shorter by 1 base, with the junction holding 6 bases beyond the gene matches. The library was prepared using PCR. The run used an Illumina HiSeq 2500. TCR libraries were prepared with molecular barcoding, using unique molecular identifiers to normalize TCRbeta repertoire quantification. TCRdb reprocessed the public reads (quality trimming at Q25 with fastp, clone calling with MiXCR) and kept in-frame beta chains. CDR3 protein sequences are deduplicated, and each keeps its most common genes and DNA. The sample table shows 490,000 or so distinct CDR3 sequences, and around 12% are seen once. The ten largest clones add up to around 5.6% of the sample.

With respect to this clonotype: The clone's antigen remains unknown. Base-call qualities are not available, and no considerably larger clone is one nucleotide away.

This TCR was recovered from a human donor who donated a stem cell graft to a child with combined immunodeficiency. The V and J segments used are TRBV20-1 and TRBJ2-3; TRBD2 agrees with 9 junctional bases. Specimen: PBMCs from the stem cell graft donor, collected from the stem cell graft. The DNA reads as follows: TGCAGTGCTACGATGCGGGGGGGTGGCACAGATACGCAGTATTTT. The resulting protein is CSATMRGGGTDTQYF.